These T cell receptor beta chains were read from a single sample in a study of blood T cell repertoires in COVID-19. Using immunoSEQ multiplex PCR, the repertoire was profiled, and TCRdb retains in-frame clones only, with some absent. The sample holds 150,000 or so clones; about 80% are singletons and the top ten take approximately 6%. Sequencing was performed on PBMCs or T cells enriched from blood (not recorded which). Receptors originate from a woman between 45 and 60 years old who had recovered from COVID-19. The CDR3 runs from the conserved cysteine through the conserved F or W. A D gene is named only where the DNA matches it firmly. Clone size appears in some rows only: once, few, many, or a class for an expanded clone.

D gene,V gene,J gene,clone size,CDR3 DNA,CDR3 protein
TRBD1,TRBV7-3,TRBJ2-1,NA,TGTGCCAGCAGCTTAAACCCGGGACAGGTTTACAATGAGCAGTTCTTC,CASSLNPGQVYNEQFF
NA,TRBV7-9,TRBJ1-3,few,TGTGCCAGCAGCTCATCCGGGTCCCTCTCTGGAAACACCATATATTTT,CASSSSGSLSGNTIYF
NA,TRBV6-1,TRBJ1-1,NA,TGTGCCAGCAGTGAACTTGAGGACAGCTACACTGAAGCTTTCTTT,CASSELEDSYTEAFF
NA,TRBV19,TRBJ1-5,once,TGTGCCAGTAGTATATTGGGGCAGGGTAGCAATCAGCCCCAGCATTTT,CASSILGQGSNQPQHF
NA,TRBV30,TRBJ2-7,NA,TGTGCCTGGGTTGGGACTCTCGAGCAGTACTTC,CAWVGTLEQYF
TRBD1,TRBV28,TRBJ1-6,NA,TGTGCCAGCAGTTTAGATGGGACAGGGGAATCACCCCTCCACTTT,CASSLDGTGESPLHF
NA,TRBV7-9,TRBJ1-2,NA,TGTGCCAGCAACCCGGTACAGGGTGGCTACACCTTC,CASNPVQGGYTF
NA,TRBV30,TRBJ1-1,NA,TGTGCCTGGAGTGTGGGGACAACTAACACTGAAGCTTTCTTT,CAWSVGTTNTEAFF
TRBD1,TRBV28,TRBJ2-3,NA,TGTGCCAGCAGTTCCCCCGGACAGGGATCAGATACGCAGTATTTT,CASSSPGQGSDTQYF
TRBD2,TRBV20-1,TRBJ2-1,NA,TGCAGTGCGGGGACTAGCTATGAGCAGTTCTTC,CSAGTSYEQFF
NA,TRBV5-5,TRBJ2-5,NA,TGTGCCAGCAGCCCCCCCCCTAGCGAGGGCGAGACCCAGTACTTC,CASSPPPSEGETQYF
NA,TRBV3-1/TRBV3-2,TRBJ1-2,NA,TGTGCCAGCAGAAACTGGACTGCCCGGGGCTACACCTTC,CASRNWTARGYTF
NA,TRBV27,TRBJ2-1,NA,TGTGCCAGCAGTTTAGAGGGGGTAGGTTTCGATGAGCAGTTCTTC,CASSLEGVGFDEQFF
TRBD1,TRBV19,TRBJ1-2,NA,TGTGCCAGTAGTATGACAGGGTTGGTTAACTATGGCTACACCTTC,CASSMTGLVNYGYTF